The next 16 T cell receptor beta chains were all read from a single sample in a study of patients and donors after allogeneic stem cell transplantation. TCRdb reanalysed the RT-PCR reads using MiXCR and keeps one entry per CDR3 protein. The sample contains about 960,000 distinct CDR3 sequences, roughly 18% of which appear only once. Material for sequencing was blood, either unsorted or a sorted T cell fraction (not recorded which). The receptors derive from a human donor who was either an allogeneic HSCT recipient or a stem cell or donor lymphocyte infusion donor (not recorded which). It is not recorded whose cells these are; they may come from a transplant donor.

The rearrangement joins TRBV28 to TRBJ2-1, with D possibly matching TRBD2 (6 bases). The germline CDR1 and CDR2 sequences are MDHEN and SYDVKM. V gave up 2 bases and J gave up 6 bases, with 14 bases separating them. The CDR3 spans 15 residues. The CDR3 coding sequence is TGTGCCAGCAGTTTAGTGGGAGGCCTACCCAATGAGCAGTTCTTC. Protein: CASSLVGGLPNEQFF.

The V gene is TRBV30, the J gene TRBJ1-2; D is unresolved. CDR1 is GTSNPN and CDR2 is SVGIG in the germline V gene (reference sequence). This CDR3 comprises 10 residues. V was shortened by 7 bases and J by 6 bases, with 9 bases between the two germline ends. CDR3 coding DNA: TGTGCCTTCGATGGCCATGGCTACACCTTC. This sequence encodes CAFDGHGYTF.

This clonotype was detected a few times. The chain links TRBV24-1 to TRBJ2-2; the D gene is possibly TRBD1 (5 bases). The CDR3 runs to 15 residues. Looked up from germline, CDR1 is KGHDR and CDR2 is SFDVKD. V lost 6 bases and J lost 1, with 11 bases in between. For the CDR3, the DNA is TGTGCCACCAGTTCGGGTACAGGGAACACCGGGGAGCTGTTTTTT. It encodes CATSSGTGNTGELFF.

Ten or more counts support this clonotype. This chain joins TRBV7-2 and TRBJ2-7; 7 nucleotides agree with TRBD2. Germline-derived CDR1 and CDR2 are SGHTA and FQGNSA. Unmatched junction bases numbered 3, after V lost 0 bases and J lost 1 base. The CDR3 contains 15 residues. The CDR3 DNA is TGTGCCAGCAGCTTAGCAGGCGGGGGTTCCTACGAGCAGTACTTC. This gives the protein CASSLAGGGSYEQYF.

This clonotype was seen more than once but under ten times. This chain links TRBV5-1 with TRBJ2-5, with D uncertain. V was shortened by 2 bases and J by 3 bases, with 11 bases between the two germline ends. The CDR3 length is 14 residues. Germline V gene lookup returns CDR1 SGHRS and CDR2 YFSETQ. The chain's CDR3 is CASSFTAAKETQYF. As DNA, the CDR3 is TGCGCCAGCAGCTTTACGGCGGCGAAAGAGACCCAGTACTTC. Using reference TRBV5-1 and TRBJ2-5 for the parts outside the CDR3, the full variable domain is KAGVTQTPRYLIKTRGQQVTLSCSPISGHRSVSWYQQTPGQGLQFLFEYFSETQRNKGNFPGRFSGRQFSNSRSEMNVSTLELGDSALYLCASSFTAAKETQYFGPGTRLLVL.

V gene TRBV3-1 combines with J gene TRBJ1-2; D perhaps matches TRBD1 (5 bases). CDR3 length equals 15 residues. V lost 1 base and J lost 9, with 18 bases in between. Germline V CDR1 and CDR2: LGHDT, YNNKEL (reference sequence). For the CDR3, the DNA is TGTGCCAGCAGCCAAGGAGGGGCAGGAGGGGACCGCTACACCTTC. It codes for CASSQGGAGGDRYTF.

The rearrangement uses TRBV12-3 or TRBV12-4 and TRBJ2-5; D is uncertain. V lost 6 bases to trimming and J lost 9 bases, with 17 bases between them. The CDR3 length is 13 residues. The CDR3 DNA follows: TGTGCCAGCAGGCCCGACTGGCCCGAGGCCCAGTACTTC. Its translation: CASRPDWPEAQYF.

CDR3 sequence (DNA): TGTGCCAGCAACCAGAGGGCAGGACTTAACTATGGCTACACCTTC. Its protein product is CASNQRAGLNYGYTF. The J gene is TRBJ1-2, the V gene TRBV6-1; no firm D call. This CDR3 is built from 15 residues. V gave up 7 bases and J gave up 1 base, with 16 bases separating them. The germline CDR1 and CDR2 sequences are MNHNS and SASEGT.

This clonotype was counted a few times. The rearrangement uses TRBV15 and TRBJ2-2; D is possibly TRBD1 or TRBD2 (5 bases each). V lost 0 bases and J lost 5, with 10 bases in between. Germline V gives CDR1 LNHNV, CDR2 YYDKDF (reference sequence). CDR3 length: 15 amino acids. CDR3 loop: CATSRDLGDTGELFF. The CDR3 nucleotides read TGTGCCACCAGCAGAGATCTGGGGGATACCGGGGAGCTGTTTTTT.

This clonotype was observed a few times. This chain uses TRBV5-1 with TRBJ2-5; maybe TRBD1 (6 bases). This CDR3 region has 14 residues. Germline CDR1 reads SGHRS; CDR2 reads YFSETQ. V was pared by 2 bases and J by 9 bases, with 17 bases between. The CDR3 sequence is CASSLKGEGISQYF. The CDR3 region has the DNA TGCGCCAGCAGCTTAAAGGGGGAAGGGATTTCCCAGTACTTC.

The table lists this clonotype with a few counts. The chain is built from TRBV20-1 and TRBJ2-1; 12 bases line up with TRBD2. CDR3 length: 14 residues. V lost 5 bases and J lost 15; bases outside the gene matches: 14. Germline-derived CDR1 and CDR2 are DFQATT and SNEGSKA (reference sequence). The chain's CDR3 is CSAHKTSGGPSRFF. The DNA for the CDR3 is TGCAGTGCTCACAAGACTAGCGGGGGCCCCTCCCGGTTCTTC.

This rearrangement joins TRBV25-1 to TRBJ2-7; weak D call: TRBD1 (5 bases). This CDR3 contains 14 residues. Germline V CDR1 and CDR2: MGHDK, SYGVNS. Trimming removed 4 bases from V and 2 bases from J, with 12 bases in between. The CDR3 coding sequence is TGTGCCAGCAGTGGGGCAGGGAAAACCTACGAGCAGTACTTC. It yields the protein CASSGAGKTYEQYF.

The V gene is TRBV9, the J gene TRBJ1-1; D is uncertain. The ends were cut back, 4 bases at V and 1 base at J, with 17 bases in the middle. This CDR3 comprises 16 residues. Per germline, CDR1 SGDLS and CDR2 YYNGEE. The CDR3 nucleotides read TGTGCCAGCAGCCCTCCGACCGGTACGAAGAACACTGAAGCTTTCTTT. This codes for CASSPPTGTKNTEAFF.

This clonotype was counted only a few times. The chain recombines TRBV7-9 with TRBJ2-2, with 7 bases lining up with TRBD2. Trimming at V came to 0 bases and at J to 3 bases, leaving 1 base not matched to a gene. CDR1 and CDR2 (germline): SEHNR, FQNEAQ (reference sequence). The CDR3 loop spans 15 amino acids. CDR3 DNA: TGTGCCAGCAGCTTAGCGGGGAGGGACACCGGGGAGCTGTTTTTT. The encoded protein is CASSLAGRDTGELFF.

This clonotype turned up a few times. The chain uses TRBV5-1 and TRBJ2-7, with 8 bases that match TRBD1. CDR1 SGHRS and CDR2 YFSETQ come from the germline V gene. The CDR3 has 14 amino acids. Losses at the gene ends were 4 bases for V and 3 bases for J; bases not matched to a gene: 6. This chain's CDR3 is CASSAGQGLYEQYF. DNA of the CDR3: TGCGCCAGCAGCGCCGGACAGGGTCTCTACGAGCAGTACTTC.

This clonotype has more than one count but fewer than ten. The genes are TRBV5-1 and TRBJ1-1; unclear D gene. The CDR3 sequence is 13 residues long. Per the germline V gene, CDR1 is SGHRS and CDR2 is YFSETQ. Between the trimmed V and J ends, which lost 4 bases and 4 bases, there was a span of 11 bases. In DNA form, the CDR3 reads TGCGCCAGCAGCCGGGAGGAGGTCACTGAAGCTTTCTTT. Its translation: CASSREEVTEAFF.